This entry describes one T cell receptor (beta chain). Its antigen is as yet unknown. This CDR3 comprises 16 residues. Germline CDR1 is SGHTA and CDR2 is FQGNSA. V dropped 6 bases and J dropped 5 bases, with 19 bases sitting between them. Libraries were prepared by immunoSEQ multiplex PCR; TCRdb keeps only in-frame clonotypes and omits some of them. The data hold about 15,000 clones, with over 45% observed a single time. The sample is drawn from a study of T cell repertoires in ileal Crohn's disease. Study background: At surgery, under 40% of patients smoked, with median disease duration around 8 years.

General study findings and limits: High-frequency clones were more common in sorted CD8 than CD4 cells.

The specimen sequenced was ileal tissue. V gene TRBV7-2 combines with J gene TRBJ1-4; D gene unclear. This sequence originates from an adult with Crohn's disease. This CDR3 reads CASSFFRGSANEKLFF. The CDR3 coding sequence is TGTGCCAGCAGTTTTTTCCGAGGCAGCGCCAATGAAAAACTGTTTTTT.